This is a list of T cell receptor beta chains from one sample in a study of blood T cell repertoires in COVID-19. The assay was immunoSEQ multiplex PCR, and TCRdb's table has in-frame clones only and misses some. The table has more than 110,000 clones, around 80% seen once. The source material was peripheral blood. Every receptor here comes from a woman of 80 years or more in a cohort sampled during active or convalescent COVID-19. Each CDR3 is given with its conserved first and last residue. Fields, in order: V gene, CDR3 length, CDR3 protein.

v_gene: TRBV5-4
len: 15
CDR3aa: CASSFRDRGWDEQFF

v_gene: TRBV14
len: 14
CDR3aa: CASSPLGGANEQFF

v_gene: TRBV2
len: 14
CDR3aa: CASRLDRGNQPQHF

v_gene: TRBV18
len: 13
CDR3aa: CASSRAAGGGYTF

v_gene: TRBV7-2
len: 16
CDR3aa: CASSPGLGQALGGYTF

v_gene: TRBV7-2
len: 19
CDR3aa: CASSLERLAGGLFAETQYF

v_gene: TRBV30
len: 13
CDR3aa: CAWKQGMNTEAFF

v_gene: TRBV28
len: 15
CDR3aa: CASGARGSAGNTIYF

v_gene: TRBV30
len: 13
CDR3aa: CALTARTNEKLFF

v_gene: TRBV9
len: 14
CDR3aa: CASKGQGTTGELFF

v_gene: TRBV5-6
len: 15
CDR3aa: CASSSSGRGEEKLFF

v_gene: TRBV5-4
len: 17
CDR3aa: CASSLDGAAEITDTQYF

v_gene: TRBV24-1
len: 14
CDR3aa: CATSVEGSNQPQHF

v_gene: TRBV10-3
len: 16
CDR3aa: CAISETGTDTNYGYTF

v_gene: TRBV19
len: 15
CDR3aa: CASSSGGATADTQYF

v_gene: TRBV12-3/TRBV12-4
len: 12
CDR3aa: CASRREGDSSFF

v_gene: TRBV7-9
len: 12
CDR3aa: CASSQQGNTIYF

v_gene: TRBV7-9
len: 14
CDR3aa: CASSLERDYYEQYF